This TCR beta chain was sequenced during a study of T cell responses to AZD1222 COVID-19 vaccine (dated by TCRdb to the early 2020s). Study-level background: AZD1222 recipients whose second dose came at about 4 weeks and those whose second dose came at about 12 weeks were combined into one group, since spike-specific TCR depth and breadth did not differ between the two schedules. TCR sequencing covered roughly 230 trial participants: 207 given two doses of AZD1222 and approximately 26 given two doses of MenACWY control vaccine. Trial participants were enrolled by age into subgroups of 18-55, 56-69 and 70-plus years, and around 140, 26 and 57 TCR-sequenced participants, respectively, were included in these subgroups.

About this clone itself: The target of this receptor is not known. No base-level quality is on record; no much larger clone is a single base apart.

The CDR3 regions of human TCRbeta chains were subjected to immunosequencing. The paper's data handling went like this. TCRs in the repertoires were matched against a reference library of SARS-CoV-2-specific TCRs that had been generated with the MIRA antigen-specificity platform. Breadth was defined as the fraction of unique TCRs that were SARS-CoV-2-associated, and depth was defined as the fraction of total T cells that were SARS-CoV-2-associated. Each spike-specific TCR was assigned to its reactive spike region and to a CD4 or CD8 class using the MIRA data. Log10-transformed breadth and depth values were compared by one-way ANOVA with Sidak's multiple comparisons tests. Imported from immuneACCESS, the table was reduced by TCRdb to in-frame sequences with V and J called. These copies leave out some clones; in studies compared against another copy, an unresolved V gene accounts for under half, and the cause of the remainder is not known. V and J calls and clone size come straight from that table; D and trimming were deduced from the DNA. This sample lists around 120,000 clones; about nine tenths were detected once. 0.95% to 1.5% of the sample is taken by the ten largest.

The time point label of this sample denotes: baseline before first vaccination. The vaccinee samples were drawn from two UK trials, COV001 and COV002, one of which was a single-blind randomized controlled phase 2/3 trial testing AZD1222 (ChAdOx1 nCoV-19) in healthy adults. For TCRbeta chain sequencing, PBMC samples from trial participants were taken at day 0 and at day 28 after the second dose. Beyond this particular receptor, the publication reports: CD4 TCRs associated with the vaccine covered the entire spike protein, and the dominant responses were in regions 160-218 and 743-854. Participants were mostly white British and included more females than males, and it was suggested by the authors that clonal diversity may have been underestimated. After two AZD1222 doses, spike-specific TCR breadth and depth were significantly higher than at day 0 and than in MenACWY recipients. The 56-69-year group was small, and its depth increase did not reach significance, likely because of low power. Reportedly, close to half of the unique spike-specific TCRs recognized epitopes lying outside the regions that are mutated in the B.1.351 and B.1.1.7 variants. No day 14 peak-response samples were available, so repertoires were characterized only after the peak T cell response. Conclusions about previously exposed vaccinees were limited because only five to seven AZD1222 recipients were SARS-CoV-2 seropositive at baseline.

The sequence was collected from an adult in good health. The sample was peripheral blood, taken on day 0 of AZD1222 vaccination.

In nucleotide form, the sequence is TGCAGCGTGGGACCGACGCCCTATGGCTACACCTTC. Its amino acids are CSVGPTPYGYTF. This chain is built from TRBV29-1 and TRBJ1-2; a tentative D call is TRBD1 (5 bases match). CDR1 and CDR2 were assigned from the germline V gene as SQVTM and ANQGSEA. V drops 6 bases and J drops 4 bases, leaving 12 bases in between. The CDR3, from cysteine to phenylalanine, totals 12 residues. The read is trimmed to its CDR3 DNA, 36 bases read in frame from base 1.